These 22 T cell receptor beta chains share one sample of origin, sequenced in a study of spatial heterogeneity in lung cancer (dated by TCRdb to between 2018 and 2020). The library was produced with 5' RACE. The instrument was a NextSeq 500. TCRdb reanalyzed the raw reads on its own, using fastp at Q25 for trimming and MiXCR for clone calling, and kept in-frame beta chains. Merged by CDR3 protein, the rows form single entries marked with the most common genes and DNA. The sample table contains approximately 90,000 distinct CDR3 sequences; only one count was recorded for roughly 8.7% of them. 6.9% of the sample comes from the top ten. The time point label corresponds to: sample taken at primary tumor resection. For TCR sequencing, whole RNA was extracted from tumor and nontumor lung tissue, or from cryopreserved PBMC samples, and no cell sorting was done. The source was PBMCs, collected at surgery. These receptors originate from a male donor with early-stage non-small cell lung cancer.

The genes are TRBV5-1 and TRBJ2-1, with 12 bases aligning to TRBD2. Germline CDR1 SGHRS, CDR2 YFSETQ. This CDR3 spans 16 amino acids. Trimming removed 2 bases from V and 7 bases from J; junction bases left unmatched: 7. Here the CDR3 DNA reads TGCGCCAGCAGCTTCATGACTAGCGGGAGATTGAATGAGCAGTTCTTC. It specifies CASSFMTSGRLNEQFF.

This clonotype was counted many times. The CDR3 sequence is CASSLVPDTPDEQYF. CDR3 DNA sequence: TGCGCCAGCAGCTTGGTCCCGGACACCCCGGACGAGCAGTACTTC. V usage is TRBV5-1 and J usage is TRBJ2-7, with D tentatively TRBD1 (5 bases). Germline CDR1 and CDR2: SGHRS and YFSETQ. The CDR3 has 15 amino acids. Trimming removed 0 bases from V and 5 bases from J, with 15 bases in between.

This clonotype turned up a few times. DNA of the CDR3: TGTGCCAGCAGACTAGCGGCCTCCTACGAGCAGTACTTC. It codes for CASRLAASYEQYF. The chain couples TRBV6-1 to TRBJ2-7; 8 nucleotides align to TRBD2. This CDR3 has 13 amino acids. Per germline, CDR1 MNHNS and CDR2 SASEGT. Trimming cost V 6 bases and J 0 bases; bases outside gene matches: 1.

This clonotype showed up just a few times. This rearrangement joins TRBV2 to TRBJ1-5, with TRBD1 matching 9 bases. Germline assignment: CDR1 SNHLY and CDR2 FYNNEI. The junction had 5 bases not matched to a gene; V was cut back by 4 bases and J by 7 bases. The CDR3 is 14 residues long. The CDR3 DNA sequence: TGTGCCAGCAGTGGGCGGGACAGGGAGCAGCCCCAGCATTTT. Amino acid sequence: CASSGRDREQPQHF.

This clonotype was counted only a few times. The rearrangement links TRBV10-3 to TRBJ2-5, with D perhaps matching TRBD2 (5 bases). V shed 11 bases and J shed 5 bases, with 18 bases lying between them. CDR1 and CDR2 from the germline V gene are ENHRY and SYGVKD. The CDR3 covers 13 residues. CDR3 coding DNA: TGTGCCGTCTCTGGGAGCGAGTCGGAGACCCAGTACTTC. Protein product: CAVSGSESETQYF.

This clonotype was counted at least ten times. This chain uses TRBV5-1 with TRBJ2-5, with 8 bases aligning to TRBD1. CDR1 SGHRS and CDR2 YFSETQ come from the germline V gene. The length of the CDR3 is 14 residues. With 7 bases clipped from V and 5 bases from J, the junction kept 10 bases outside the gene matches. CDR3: CASSSSTGAETQYF. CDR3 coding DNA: TGCGCCAGCTCATCTTCGACAGGGGCGGAGACCCAGTACTTC.

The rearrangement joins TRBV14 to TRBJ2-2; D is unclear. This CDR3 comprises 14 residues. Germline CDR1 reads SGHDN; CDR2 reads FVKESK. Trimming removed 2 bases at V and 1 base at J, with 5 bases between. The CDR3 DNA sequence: TGTGCCAGCAGCCAAAACCTGAACACCGGGGAGCTGTTTTTT. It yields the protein CASSQNLNTGELFF.

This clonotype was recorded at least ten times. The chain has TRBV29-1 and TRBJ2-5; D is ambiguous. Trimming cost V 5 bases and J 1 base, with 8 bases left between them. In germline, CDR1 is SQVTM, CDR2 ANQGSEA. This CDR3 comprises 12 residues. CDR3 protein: CSVNRIQETQYF. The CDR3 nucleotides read TGCAGCGTTAACAGAATCCAAGAGACCCAGTACTTC.

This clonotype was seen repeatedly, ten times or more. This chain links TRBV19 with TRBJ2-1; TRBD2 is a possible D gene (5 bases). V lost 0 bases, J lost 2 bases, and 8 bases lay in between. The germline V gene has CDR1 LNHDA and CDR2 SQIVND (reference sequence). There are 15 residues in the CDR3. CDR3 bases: TGTGCCAGTAGTATAGATCTAGCAGCCTACAATGAGCAGTTCTTC. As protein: CASSIDLAAYNEQFF.

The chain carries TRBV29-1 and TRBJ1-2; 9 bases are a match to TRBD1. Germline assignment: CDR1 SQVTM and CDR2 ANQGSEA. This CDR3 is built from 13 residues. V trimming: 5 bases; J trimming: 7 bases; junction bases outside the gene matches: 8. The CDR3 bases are TGCAGCGTTATACAGGGGGCCAGAACTGGCTACACCTTC. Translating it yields CSVIQGARTGYTF.

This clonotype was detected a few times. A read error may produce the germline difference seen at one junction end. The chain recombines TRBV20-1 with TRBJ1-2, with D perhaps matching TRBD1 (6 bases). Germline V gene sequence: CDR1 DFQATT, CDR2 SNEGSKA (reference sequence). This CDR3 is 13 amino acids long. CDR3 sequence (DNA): TGCAGTGCCAGAGAGTGGGGGGCAGATGGCTACACCTTC. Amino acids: CSAREWGADGYTF.

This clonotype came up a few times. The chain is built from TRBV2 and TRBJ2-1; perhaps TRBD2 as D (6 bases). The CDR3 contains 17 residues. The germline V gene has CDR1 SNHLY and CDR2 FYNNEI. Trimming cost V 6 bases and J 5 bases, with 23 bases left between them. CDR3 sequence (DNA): TGTGCCAGCAGGGGGGGAAGCTCGACAATGTCGAACAATGAGCAGTTCTTC. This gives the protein CASRGGSSTMSNNEQFF.

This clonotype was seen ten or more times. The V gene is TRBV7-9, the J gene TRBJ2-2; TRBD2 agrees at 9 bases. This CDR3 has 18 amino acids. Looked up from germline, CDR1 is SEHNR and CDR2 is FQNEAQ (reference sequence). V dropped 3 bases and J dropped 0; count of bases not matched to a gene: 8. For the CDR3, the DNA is TGTGCCAGCAGCTTCGGTGGCGGGAGGGCCGCGAACACCGGGGAGCTGTTTTTT. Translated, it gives CASSFGGGRAANTGELFF.

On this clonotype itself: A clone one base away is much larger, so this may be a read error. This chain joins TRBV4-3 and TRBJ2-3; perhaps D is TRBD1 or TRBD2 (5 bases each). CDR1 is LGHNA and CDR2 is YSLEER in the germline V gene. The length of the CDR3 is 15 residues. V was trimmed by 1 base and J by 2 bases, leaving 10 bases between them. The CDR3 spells CASSQVRDPTDTQYF. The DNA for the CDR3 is TGCGCCAGCAGCCAAGTTAGGGACCCCACAGATACGCAGTATTTT.

The CDR3: CSVEDRSGNEKLFF. The CDR3 DNA sequence: TGCAGCGTTGAAGATCGGAGCGGGAATGAAAAACTGTTTTTT. V gene TRBV29-1 combines with J gene TRBJ1-4; D gene uncertain. V lost 0 bases and J 5 bases, leaving 10 bases between the germline ends. The CDR3 is made up of 14 amino acids. Germline values: CDR1 SQVTM, CDR2 ANQGSEA. Using reference TRBV29-1 and TRBJ1-4 for the parts outside the CDR3, the full variable domain is SAVISQKPSRDICQRGTSLTIQCQVDSQVTMMFWYRQQPGQSLTLIATANQGSEATYESGFVIDKFPISRPNLTFSTLTVSNMSPEDSSIYLCSVEDRSGNEKLFFGSGTQLSVL.

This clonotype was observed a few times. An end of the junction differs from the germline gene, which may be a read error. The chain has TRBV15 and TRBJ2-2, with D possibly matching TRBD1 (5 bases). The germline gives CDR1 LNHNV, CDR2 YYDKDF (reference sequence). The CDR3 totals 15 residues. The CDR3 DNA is TGTGCCACCAGCAGAGATAGGACAAACAGCGGGGAGCTGTTTTTT. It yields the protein CATSRDRTNSGELFF.

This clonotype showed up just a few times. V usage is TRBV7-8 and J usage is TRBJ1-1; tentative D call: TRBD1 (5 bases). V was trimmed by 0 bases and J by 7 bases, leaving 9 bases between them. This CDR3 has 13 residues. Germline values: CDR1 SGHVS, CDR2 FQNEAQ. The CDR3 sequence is CASSLAFGGEAFF. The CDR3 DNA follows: TGTGCCAGCAGCTTAGCGTTTGGGGGTGAAGCTTTCTTT.

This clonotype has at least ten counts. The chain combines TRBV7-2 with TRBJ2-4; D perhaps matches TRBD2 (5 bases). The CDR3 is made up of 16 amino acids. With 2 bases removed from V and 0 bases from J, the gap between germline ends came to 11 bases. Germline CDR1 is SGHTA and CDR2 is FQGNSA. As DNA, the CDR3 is TGTGCCAGCAGCTTAAGCGGCGAAAGAGCCAAAAACATTCAGTACTTC. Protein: CASSLSGERAKNIQYF.

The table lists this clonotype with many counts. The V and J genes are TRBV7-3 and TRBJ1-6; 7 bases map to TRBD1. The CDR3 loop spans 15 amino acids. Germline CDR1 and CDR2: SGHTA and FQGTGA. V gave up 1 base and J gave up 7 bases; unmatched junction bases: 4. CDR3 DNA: TGTGCCAGCAGCTTAAGGGGACAGTTGAATTCACCCCTCCACTTT. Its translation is CASSLRGQLNSPLHF.

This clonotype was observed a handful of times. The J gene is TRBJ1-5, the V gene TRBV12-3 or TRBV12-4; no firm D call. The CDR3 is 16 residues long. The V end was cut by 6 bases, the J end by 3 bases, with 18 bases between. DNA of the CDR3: TGTGCCAGCAGGGTAAGGTCTCGGGGATTCAATCAGCCCCAGCATTTT. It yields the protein CASRVRSRGFNQPQHF.

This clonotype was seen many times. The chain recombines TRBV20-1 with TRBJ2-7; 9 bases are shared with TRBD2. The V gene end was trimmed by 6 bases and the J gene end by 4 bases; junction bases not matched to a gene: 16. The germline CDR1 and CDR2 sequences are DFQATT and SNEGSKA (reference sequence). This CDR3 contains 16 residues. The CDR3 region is CSAVPSSQTSGYEQYF. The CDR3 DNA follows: TGCAGTGCAGTCCCCTCAAGCCAGACTAGCGGTTACGAGCAGTACTTC.

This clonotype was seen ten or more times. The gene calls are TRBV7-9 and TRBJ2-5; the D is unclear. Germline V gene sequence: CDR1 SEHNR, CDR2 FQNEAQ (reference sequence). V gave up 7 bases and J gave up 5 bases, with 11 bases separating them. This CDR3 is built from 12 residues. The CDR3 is CASTPLRETQYF. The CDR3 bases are TGTGCCAGCACCCCATTAAGGGAGACCCAGTACTTC.